The next 26 T cell receptor beta chains were all read from a single sample in a study of CD8 T cells in Susac syndrome. With random hexamers, reverse transcription was performed on about 0.45 to 1 ug of RNA. TCRdb re-derived calls from the immunoSEQ multiplex PCR reads in MiXCR, one entry per CDR3 protein. The sample shows about 120,000 distinct CDR3 sequences, more than 90% of them seen only once. The sequencing input was CD8+ T cells from PBMCs. The receptors were sampled from a human donor with Susac syndrome.

V and J are TRBV6-5 and TRBJ1-2, with TRBD1 identical over 8 bases. CDR1 is MNHEY and CDR2 is SVGAGI in the germline V gene. The length of the CDR3 is 14 residues. V gave up 6 bases and J gave up 2 bases; unmatched junction bases: 5. CDR3 sequence (DNA): TGTGCCAGCAGACAGGACAGGGAGAACTATGGCTACACCTTC. Protein product: CASRQDRENYGYTF.

This chain connects TRBV12-3 or TRBV12-4 to TRBJ2-7, with 12 positions matching TRBD1. V dropped 2 bases and J dropped 2; count of bases not matched to a gene: 1. CDR3 length: 15 amino acids. In nucleotides, the CDR3 is TGTGCCAGCAGTTTACGGGACAGGGGGCCCTACGAGCAGTACTTC. Translated: CASSLRDRGPYEQYF.

The chain joins TRBV3-1 to TRBJ2-7, with D perhaps matching TRBD2 (5 bases). CDR1 is LGHDT, CDR2 YNNKEL, per germline (reference sequence). This CDR3 has 16 residues. The germline V and J ends were trimmed by 2 bases and 4 bases, with 18 bases remaining between them. The CDR3 DNA reads TGTGCCAGCAGCCAAACTGAACTAGGGCGCCAGTACGAGCAGTACTTC. Translated: CASSQTELGRQYEQYF.

The chain carries TRBV29-1 and TRBJ2-1, with D possibly matching TRBD2 (5 bases). Trimming pared 1 base from V and 0 bases from J, leaving 16 bases between. This CDR3 comprises 17 residues. Germline V gene lookup returns CDR1 SQVTM and CDR2 ANQGSEA. The CDR3 is CSVEVGGLTSSYNEQFF. DNA for the CDR3: TGCAGCGTTGAAGTCGGAGGACTCACCAGCTCCTACAATGAGCAGTTCTTC.

This rearrangement joins TRBV4-1 to TRBJ2-3; 11 bases line up with TRBD2. The trim removed 4 bases at V and 4 bases at J, leaving 4 bases unmatched. Germline values: CDR1 MGHRA, CDR2 YSYEKL. This CDR3 is built from 15 residues. The CDR3, as DNA: TGCGCCAGCAGCCGTACTAGCGGGAGTCCAGATACGCAGTATTTT. Its translation: CASSRTSGSPDTQYF.

This clonotype was found a few times. The J gene is TRBJ2-7, the V gene TRBV4-1, with a weak D call TRBD1 (5 bases). V shed 0 bases and J shed 2 bases, with 11 bases lying between them. The CDR3 contains 15 residues. CDR1 and CDR2 (germline): MGHRA, YSYEKL. The CDR3 region is CASSQDLRATYEQYF. The CDR3 DNA reads as TGCGCCAGCAGCCAAGATCTCAGGGCGACCTACGAGCAGTACTTC.

The chain joins TRBV6-4 to TRBJ2-5, with D maybe TRBD1 (6 bases). Per the germline V gene, CDR1 is MRHNA and CDR2 is SNTAGT. V was trimmed by 5 bases and J by 1 base, leaving 14 bases between them. The CDR3 is made up of 15 amino acids. CDR3 amino acids: CASSQKQGGQETQYF. Written as DNA, the CDR3 is TGTGCCAGCAGTCAGAAACAGGGTGGCCAAGAGACCCAGTACTTC.

The chain couples TRBV7-3 to TRBJ1-1; D call uncertain. Trimming cost V 5 bases and J 1 base, with 8 bases left between them. The V gene's germline CDR1 is SGHTA and CDR2 FQGTGA. This CDR3 is built from 13 residues. Here the CDR3 reads CASSLTSNTEAFF. The CDR3, as DNA: TGTGCCAGCAGCCTTACATCGAACACTGAAGCTTTCTTT.

This sequence joins TRBV7-9 and TRBJ1-1; the D gene is possibly TRBD1 (6 bases). CDR3 length: 14 residues. V lost 2 bases to trimming and J lost 6 bases, with 13 bases between them. Germline values: CDR1 SEHNR, CDR2 FQNEAQ (reference sequence). CDR3 sequence (DNA): TGTGCCAGCAGCTTACAACAGGGTGACGCTGAAGCTTTCTTT. Its translation is CASSLQQGDAEAFF.

The genes are TRBV4-3 and TRBJ2-4, with 7 nucleotides matching TRBD1. V shed 0 bases, J shed 6 bases, and the junction held 8 bases outside the gene matches. CDR1 is LGHNA, CDR2 YSLEER, per germline. The CDR3 spans 16 residues. The CDR3 spells CASSQDESGGRNIQYF. In DNA form, the CDR3 reads TGCGCCAGCAGCCAAGATGAATCAGGGGGACGAAACATTCAGTACTTC.

The chain uses TRBV5-8 and TRBJ1-2, with D possibly TRBD1 on 5 matching bases. The ends were cut back, 0 bases at V and 2 bases at J, with 11 bases in the middle. CDR1 is SGHTS and CDR2 is YDEGEE in the germline V gene. This CDR3 comprises 15 residues. As DNA, the CDR3 is TGTGCCAGCAGCTTGGACAGGACGAAGAACTATGGCTACACCTTC. Residues: CASSLDRTKNYGYTF.

The chain uses TRBV12-3 or TRBV12-4 and TRBJ2-1; D perhaps matches TRBD2 (5 bases). V lost 7 bases to trimming and J lost 0 bases, with 13 bases between them. This CDR3 has 15 amino acids. CDR3 loop: CASTARAVSYNEQFF. CDR3 DNA sequence: TGTGCCAGCACCGCTAGAGCGGTCTCCTACAATGAGCAGTTCTTC.

The chain joins TRBV29-1 to TRBJ2-2; no definite D call. CDR1 is SQVTM, CDR2 ANQGSEA, per germline. The CDR3 totals 14 residues. V was cut by 1 base and J by 6 bases, with 12 bases left in between. DNA for the CDR3: TGCAGCGTTGAAGTGGAGAACTGGGCCGGGGAGCTGTTTTTT. Its translation: CSVEVENWAGELFF.

This chain uses TRBV30 with TRBJ1-1; 8 nucleotides align to TRBD1. Germline V CDR1 and CDR2: GTSNPN, SVGIG (reference sequence). The CDR3 consists of 13 residues. The CDR3 DNA is TGTGCGAGGGGGACAGGAGTGAACACTGAAGCTTTCTTT. Its translation is CARGTGVNTEAFF. Using reference TRBV30 and TRBJ1-1 for the parts outside the CDR3, the full variable domain is SQTIHQWPATLVQPVGSPLSLECTVEGTSNPNLYWYRQAAGRGLQLLFYSVGIGQISSEVPQNLSASRPQDRQFILSSKKLLLSDSGFYLCARGTGVNTEAFFGQGTRLTVV.

V usage is TRBV4-2 and J usage is TRBJ2-5; perhaps TRBD2 as D (5 bases). V was clipped by 3 bases and J by 5 bases, with 19 bases between them. The germline V gene has CDR1 LGHNA and CDR2 YNFKEQ. The CDR3 is made up of 16 amino acids. CDR3 sequence (DNA): TGTGCCAGCAGCCAGGAGAGAGGGAGCTCGGGCGAGACCCAGTACTTC. It is translated as CASSQERGSSGETQYF.

V and J are TRBV15 and TRBJ1-2; maybe TRBD1 (5 bases). Trimming removed 4 bases at V and 1 base at J, with 13 bases between. Germline values: CDR1 LNHNV, CDR2 YYDKDF (reference sequence). This CDR3 has 15 amino acids. The CDR3 DNA is TGTGCCACCAGCACAGAGCGACAGTTTAACTATGGCTACACCTTC. Protein product: CATSTERQFNYGYTF.

The chain combines TRBV28 with TRBJ2-1, with 10 bases fitting TRBD2. From germline, CDR1 is MDHEN and CDR2 SYDVKM. The CDR3 sequence is 17 residues long. The V and J ends lost 5 bases and 3 bases, in that order; junction bases with no gene match: 10. In nucleotides, the CDR3 is TGTGCCAGCAGTCACCTTGGGCTAGCGGGGGTCTACAATGAGCAGTTCTTC. Translated, it gives CASSHLGLAGVYNEQFF.

This chain links TRBV7-8 with TRBJ1-1; D might be TRBD1 (6 bases). The germline V gene encodes CDR1 SGHVS and CDR2 FQNEAQ. V lost 3 bases, J lost 8 bases, and 22 bases lay in between. The CDR3 loop spans 16 amino acids. CDR3 DNA: TGTGCCAGCAGCTTTAGGTGGGACACTAAAGGTGACGAAGCTTTCTTT. Translating it yields CASSFRWDTKGDEAFF.

V is TRBV12-5 and J is TRBJ2-1, with TRBD2 identical over 10 bases. Germline CDR1 LGHNT, CDR2 FRNRAP. This CDR3 comprises 17 residues. Trimming at V came to 6 bases and at J to 8 bases, leaving 16 bases not matched to a gene. Here the CDR3 reads CASGLQVLAGGRHEQFF. The CDR3 DNA is TGTGCTAGTGGCCTCCAGGTTTTAGCGGGGGGCCGACATGAGCAGTTCTTC.

The genes are TRBV29-1 and TRBJ2-1; the D gene could be TRBD1 or TRBD2 (5 bases each). Trimming removed 3 bases from V and 0 bases from J, with 18 bases in between. The germline V gene encodes CDR1 SQVTM and CDR2 ANQGSEA. This CDR3 comprises 17 residues. The CDR3 DNA follows: TGCAGCGTTGAGTCCGGGGCGGGTTCAACCTCCTACAATGAGCAGTTCTTC. Amino acid sequence: CSVESGAGSTSYNEQFF.

This chain links TRBV6-2 or TRBV6-3 with TRBJ2-6; no clear D. The CDR3 runs to 14 residues. CDR1 is MNHEY and CDR2 is SVGEGT in the germline V gene. V lost 4 bases to trimming and J lost 0 bases, with 4 bases between them. CDR3 coding DNA: TGTGCCAGCAGTTTCGCCTCTGGGGCCAACGTCCTGACTTTC. This codes for CASSFASGANVLTF.

The gene calls are TRBV20-1 and TRBJ1-5; possible D gene TRBD1, 5 bases. This CDR3 spans 16 amino acids. CDR1 is DFQATT, CDR2 SNEGSKA, per germline (reference sequence). The V and J ends lost 2 bases and 2 bases respectively, with 16 bases between them. In DNA form, the CDR3 reads TGCAGTGCTAGATCTATCCAGGGCGCCGGCAATCAGCCCCAGCATTTT. The encoded protein is CSARSIQGAGNQPQHF.

The chain joins TRBV12-3 or TRBV12-4 to TRBJ2-2, with TRBD2 as a possible D gene (5 bases). V was pared by 1 base and J by 7 bases, with 13 bases between. This CDR3 spans 15 amino acids. The CDR3 is CASSLGLRVGGELFF. CDR3 coding DNA: TGTGCCAGCAGTTTAGGGTTGAGGGTCGGCGGGGAGCTGTTTTTT.

In DNA, the CDR3 is TGTGCCAGCAGTTCCCGGGGTCACGGCGGCTACACCTTC. This gives the protein CASSSRGHGGYTF. This chain uses TRBV28 with TRBJ1-2; D remains unclear. CDR1 and CDR2 (germline): MDHEN, SYDVKM. With 4 bases removed from V and 8 bases from J, the gap between germline ends came to 14 bases. There are 13 residues in the CDR3.

The chain uses TRBV28 and TRBJ1-1; 8 bases are a match to TRBD1. The ends lost 4 bases at V and 1 base at J; junction bases unmatched: 11. Per germline, CDR1 MDHEN and CDR2 SYDVKM. The CDR3 contains 17 residues. The CDR3 region has the DNA TGTGCCAGCAGTTACCCCGGACAGGGCGTTGCGAACACTGAAGCTTTCTTT. Its translation is CASSYPGQGVANTEAFF. Using reference TRBV28 and TRBJ1-1 for the parts outside the CDR3, the full variable domain is DVKVTQSSRYLVKRTGEKVFLECVQDMDHENMFWYRQDPGLGLRLIYFSYDVKMKEKGDIPEGYSVSREKKERFSLILESASTNQTSMYLCASSYPGQGVANTEAFFGQGTRLTVV.

V gene TRBV12-3 or TRBV12-4 combines with J gene TRBJ2-7, with no clear D. The CDR3 contains 17 residues. V lost 3 bases and J lost 3, with 21 bases in between. The CDR3 sequence is CASSLIGRPLVGYEQYF. The CDR3 DNA reads as TGTGCCAGCAGTTTGATCGGGCGCCCCCTCGTAGGCTACGAGCAGTACTTC.